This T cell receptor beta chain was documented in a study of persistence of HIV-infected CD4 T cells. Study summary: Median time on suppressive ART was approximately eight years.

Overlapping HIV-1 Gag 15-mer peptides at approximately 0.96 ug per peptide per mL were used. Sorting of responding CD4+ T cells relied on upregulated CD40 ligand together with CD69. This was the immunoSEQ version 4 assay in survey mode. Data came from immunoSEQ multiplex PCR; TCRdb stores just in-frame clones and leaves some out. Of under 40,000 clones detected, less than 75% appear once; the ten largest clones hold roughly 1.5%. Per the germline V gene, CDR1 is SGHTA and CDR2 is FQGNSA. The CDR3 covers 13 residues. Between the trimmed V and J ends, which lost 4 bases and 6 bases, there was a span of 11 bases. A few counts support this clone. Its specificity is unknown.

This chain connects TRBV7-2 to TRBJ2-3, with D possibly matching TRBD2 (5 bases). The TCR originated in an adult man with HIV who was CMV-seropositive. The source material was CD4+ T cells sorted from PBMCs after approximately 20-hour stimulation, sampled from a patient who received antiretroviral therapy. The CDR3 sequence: CASSSGSLDTQYF. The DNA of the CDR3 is TGTGCCAGCAGCTCGGGATCCCTGGATACGCAGTATTTT.